This note documents a single T cell receptor (beta chain) sequence. The data derive from a study of shared clonotypes between healthy human individuals. The table came from immunoSEQ multiplex PCR; TCRdb's copy has only in-frame clones and leaves some out. The data contain approximately 110,000 clones, around 71% of them singletons. The germline CDR1 and CDR2 sequences are SGHVS and FNYEAQ. This CDR3 is 15 amino acids long. The V and J ends lost 3 bases and 4 bases, in that order; junction bases with no gene match: 9. CD45RO+ cells went into CD8 memory alongside CCR7-negative CD45RA+ TemRA cells. The sequenced sample was memory CD8+ T cells sorted from blood. The subset here: CD45RO+ cells pooled with CCR7-negative TemRA cells. The chain couples TRBV7-6 to TRBJ2-7; TRBD1 agrees at 7 bases. This clonotype originated in a woman in her 30s in good health. The CDR3 region has the DNA TGTGCCAGCAGCTTTGGGGACAGTCGGTCGTACGAGCAGTACTTC. It encodes CASSFGDSRSYEQYF.